Included here is one TCR beta chain sequence, with context. Its antigen is unknown. The data are from a study of T cells in localized non-small cell lung cancer. Study-wide results and caveats: Uninvolved adjacent lung had more T cell clonality than any other tissue, topping tumor. Sequencing was limited to one tumor region, leaving the possibility of heterogeneity open. Patients showing higher blood T cell density tended to see longer overall survival.

J gave up 0 bases and V 0 bases, and 0 bases lay outside the gene matches. The CDR3 loop spans 16 amino acids. Germline CDR1 reads MNHEY; CDR2 reads SVGAGI. Profiled with immunoSEQ multiplex PCR; TCRdb holds only in-frame clones, not every one. Among around 94,000 clones, roughly 89% were seen once, and the ten largest hold about 16%. This chain joins TRBV6-5 and TRBJ2-7, with 12 bases fitting TRBD2. The sequence came from a man aged 40 to 69 with stage I squamous cell lung carcinoma. Sequencing used peripheral blood, obtained before any cancer treatment. The CDR3 coding sequence is TGTGCCAGCAGTTACTCGACTAGCGGGGGCTCCTACGAGCAGTACTTC. It codes for CASSYSTSGGSYEQYF.